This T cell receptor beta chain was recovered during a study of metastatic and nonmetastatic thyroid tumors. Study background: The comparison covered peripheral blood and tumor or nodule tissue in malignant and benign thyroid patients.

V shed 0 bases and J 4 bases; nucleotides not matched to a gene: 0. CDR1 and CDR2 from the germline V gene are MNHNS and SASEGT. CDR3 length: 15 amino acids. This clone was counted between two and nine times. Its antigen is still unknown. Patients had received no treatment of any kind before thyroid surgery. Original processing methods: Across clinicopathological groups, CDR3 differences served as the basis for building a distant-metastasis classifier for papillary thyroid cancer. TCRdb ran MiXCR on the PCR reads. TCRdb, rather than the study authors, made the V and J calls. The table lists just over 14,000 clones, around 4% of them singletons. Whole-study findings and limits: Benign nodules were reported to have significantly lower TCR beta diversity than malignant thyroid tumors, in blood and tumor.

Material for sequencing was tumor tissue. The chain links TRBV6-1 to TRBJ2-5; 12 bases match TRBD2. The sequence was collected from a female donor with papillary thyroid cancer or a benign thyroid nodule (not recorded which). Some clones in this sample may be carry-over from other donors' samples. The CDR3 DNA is TGTGCCAGCAGTGAAGCGGGACTAGCGGGAGAGACCCAGTACTTC. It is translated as CASSEAGLAGETQYF.